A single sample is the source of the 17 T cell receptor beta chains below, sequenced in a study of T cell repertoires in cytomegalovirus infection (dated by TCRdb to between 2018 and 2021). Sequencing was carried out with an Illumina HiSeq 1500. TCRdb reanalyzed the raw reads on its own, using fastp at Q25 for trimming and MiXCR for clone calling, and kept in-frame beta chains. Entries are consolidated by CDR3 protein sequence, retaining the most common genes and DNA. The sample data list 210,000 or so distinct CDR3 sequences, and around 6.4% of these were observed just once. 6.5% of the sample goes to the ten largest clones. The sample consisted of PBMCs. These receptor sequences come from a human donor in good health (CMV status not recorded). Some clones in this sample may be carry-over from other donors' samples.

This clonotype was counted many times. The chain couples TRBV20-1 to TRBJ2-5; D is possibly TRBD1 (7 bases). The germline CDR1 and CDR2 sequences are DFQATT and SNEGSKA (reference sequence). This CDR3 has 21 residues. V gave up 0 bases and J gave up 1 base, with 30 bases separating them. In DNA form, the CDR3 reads TGCAGTGCTAGAGATCTGGCCCTATTCCCCCCAGGGGGGACTTCCCAAGAGACCCAGTACTTC. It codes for CSARDLALFPPGGTSQETQYF.

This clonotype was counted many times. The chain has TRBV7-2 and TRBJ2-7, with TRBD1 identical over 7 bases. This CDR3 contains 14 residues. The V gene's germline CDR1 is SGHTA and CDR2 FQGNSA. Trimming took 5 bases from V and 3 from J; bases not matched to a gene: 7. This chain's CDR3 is CASSPGTEIYEQYF. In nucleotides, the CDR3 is TGTGCCAGCAGCCCCGGGACAGAGATCTACGAGCAGTACTTC.

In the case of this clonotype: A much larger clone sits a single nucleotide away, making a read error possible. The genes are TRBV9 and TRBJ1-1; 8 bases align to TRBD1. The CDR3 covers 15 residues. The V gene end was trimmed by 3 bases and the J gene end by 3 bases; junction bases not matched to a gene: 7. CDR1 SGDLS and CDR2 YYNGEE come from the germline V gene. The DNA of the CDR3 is TGTGCCAGCAGCGCCAGGACAGGGAGGGACACTGAAGCTTTCTTT. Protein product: CASSARTGRDTEAFF.

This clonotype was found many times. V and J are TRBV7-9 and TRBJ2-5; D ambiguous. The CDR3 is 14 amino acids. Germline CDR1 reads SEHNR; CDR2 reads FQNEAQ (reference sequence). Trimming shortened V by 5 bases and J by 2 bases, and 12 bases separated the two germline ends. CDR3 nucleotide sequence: TGTGCCAGCAGCCGAGTCCGATCTCAAGAGACCCAGTACTTC. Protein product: CASSRVRSQETQYF.

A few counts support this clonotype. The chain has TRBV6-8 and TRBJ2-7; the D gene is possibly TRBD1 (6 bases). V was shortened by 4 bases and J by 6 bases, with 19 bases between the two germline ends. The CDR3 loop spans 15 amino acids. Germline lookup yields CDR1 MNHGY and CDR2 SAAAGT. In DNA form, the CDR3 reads TGTGCCAGCAGTTCAATGACAGGCCGGAAAGGCGAGCAGTACTTC. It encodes CASSSMTGRKGEQYF.

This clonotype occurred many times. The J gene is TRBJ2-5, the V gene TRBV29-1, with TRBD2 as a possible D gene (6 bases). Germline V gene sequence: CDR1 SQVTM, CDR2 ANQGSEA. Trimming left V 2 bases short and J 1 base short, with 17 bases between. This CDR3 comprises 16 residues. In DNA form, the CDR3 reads TGCAGCGTTGAAAAAGGGACTCAGGGTCCCCAAGAGACCCAGTACTTC. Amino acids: CSVEKGTQGPQETQYF.

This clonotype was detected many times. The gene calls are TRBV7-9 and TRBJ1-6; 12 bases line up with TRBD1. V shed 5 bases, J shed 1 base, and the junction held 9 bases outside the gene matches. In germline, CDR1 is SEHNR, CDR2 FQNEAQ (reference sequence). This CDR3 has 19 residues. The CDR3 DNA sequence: TGTGCCAGCAGCCCTAGCGGGACAGGGGGCGCGTCCTATAATTCACCCCTCCACTTT. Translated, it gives CASSPSGTGGASYNSPLHF.

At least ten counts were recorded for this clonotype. The CDR3 reads CASSLDSGGPTDTQYF. The CDR3 coding sequence is TGTGCCAGCAGTTTGGATAGCGGGGGGCCTACAGATACGCAGTATTTT. The chain joins TRBV27 to TRBJ2-3, with 10 positions matching TRBD2. This CDR3 contains 16 residues. Germline CDR1 reads MNHEY; CDR2 reads SMNVEV (reference sequence). With V trimmed by 3 bases and J by 3 bases, 6 bases remained unmatched.

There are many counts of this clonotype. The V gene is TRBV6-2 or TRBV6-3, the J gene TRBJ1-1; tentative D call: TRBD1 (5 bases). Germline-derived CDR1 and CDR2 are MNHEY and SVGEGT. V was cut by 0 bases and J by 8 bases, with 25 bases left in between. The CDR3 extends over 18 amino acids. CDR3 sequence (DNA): TGTGCCAGCAGTTACTCCGTTTTAGTAGGAGGGGACTTAACCGAAGCTTTCTTT. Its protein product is CASSYSVLVGGDLTEAFF.

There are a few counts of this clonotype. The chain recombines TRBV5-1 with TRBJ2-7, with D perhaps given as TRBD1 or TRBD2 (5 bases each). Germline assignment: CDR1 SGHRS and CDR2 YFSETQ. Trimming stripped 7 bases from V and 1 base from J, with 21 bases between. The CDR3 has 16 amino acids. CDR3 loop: CASDLHRDGVSYEQYF. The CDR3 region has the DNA TGCGCCAGCGATCTTCACCGGGACGGTGTTTCCTACGAGCAGTACTTC.

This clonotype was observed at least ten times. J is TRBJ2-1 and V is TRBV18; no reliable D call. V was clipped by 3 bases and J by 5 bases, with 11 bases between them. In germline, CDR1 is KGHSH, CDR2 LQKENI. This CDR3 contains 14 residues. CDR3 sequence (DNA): TGTGCCAGCTCACCGGGTACACACCACAATGAGCAGTTCTTC. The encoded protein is CASSPGTHHNEQFF.

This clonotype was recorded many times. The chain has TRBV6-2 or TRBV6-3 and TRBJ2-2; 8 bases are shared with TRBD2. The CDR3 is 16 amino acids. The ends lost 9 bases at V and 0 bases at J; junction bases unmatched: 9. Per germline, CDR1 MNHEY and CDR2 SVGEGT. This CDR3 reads CASGFGGASNTGELFF. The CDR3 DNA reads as TGTGCCAGTGGGTTCGGGGGGGCATCGAACACCGGGGAGCTGTTTTTT.

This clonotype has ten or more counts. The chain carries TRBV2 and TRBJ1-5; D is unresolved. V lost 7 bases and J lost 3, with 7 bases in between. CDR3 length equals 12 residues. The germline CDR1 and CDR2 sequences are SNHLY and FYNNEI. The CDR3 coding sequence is TGTGCCAGCAAACCCAACAATCAGCCCCAGCATTTT. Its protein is CASKPNNQPQHF.

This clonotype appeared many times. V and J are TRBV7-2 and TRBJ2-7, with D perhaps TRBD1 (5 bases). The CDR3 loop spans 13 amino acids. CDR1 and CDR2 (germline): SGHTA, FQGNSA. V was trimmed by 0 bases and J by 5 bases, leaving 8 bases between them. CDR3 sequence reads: CASSLATVNEQYF. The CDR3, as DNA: TGTGCCAGCAGCTTAGCGACAGTGAACGAGCAGTACTTC.

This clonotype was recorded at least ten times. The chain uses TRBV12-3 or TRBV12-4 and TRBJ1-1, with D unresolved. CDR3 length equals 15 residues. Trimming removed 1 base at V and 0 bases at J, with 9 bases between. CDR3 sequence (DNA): TGTGCCAGCAGTTTAGACCCGGGAATGAACACTGAAGCTTTCTTT. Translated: CASSLDPGMNTEAFF.

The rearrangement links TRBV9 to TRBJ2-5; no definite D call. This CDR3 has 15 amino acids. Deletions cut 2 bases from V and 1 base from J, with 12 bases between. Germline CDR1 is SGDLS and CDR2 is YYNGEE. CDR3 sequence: CASSVEARSQETQYF. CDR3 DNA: TGTGCCAGCAGCGTTGAGGCCCGCAGCCAAGAGACCCAGTACTTC.

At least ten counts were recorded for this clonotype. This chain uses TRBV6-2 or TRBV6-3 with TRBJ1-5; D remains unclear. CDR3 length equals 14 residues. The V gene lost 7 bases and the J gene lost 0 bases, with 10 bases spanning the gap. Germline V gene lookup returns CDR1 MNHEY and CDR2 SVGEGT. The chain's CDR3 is CASTGPSSNQPQHF. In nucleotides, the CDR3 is TGTGCCAGCACTGGACCGTCTAGCAATCAGCCCCAGCATTTT.